Each of the 7 T cell receptor beta chains below was sequenced from the same sample in a study of human T cells and chemical hapten exposure. TCRdb re-derived calls from the RACE reads in MiXCR, one entry per CDR3 protein. This sample has fewer than 70,000 distinct CDR3 sequences, with 6.5% to 8.5% found just once. Time point noted: pre-sensitization, week 0. Sample treatment: therapeutic diphenylcyclopropenone sensitization with weekly scalp DPC. Sequencing used whole blood, obtained in connection with sensitization to the hapten diphenylcyclopropenone (DPC). The receptors derive from a woman in her 30s with alopecia areata. Some clones in this sample may be carry-over from other donors' samples.

Comments on this clonotype: This could be a read error, since a much larger clone is one nucleotide away. J is TRBJ2-5 and V is TRBV7-6, with D maybe TRBD2 (5 bases). V gave up 4 bases and J gave up 0 bases, with 24 bases separating them. The germline CDR1 and CDR2 sequences are SGHVS and FNYEAQ. The CDR3 consists of 19 residues. The CDR3 loop is CASSSRPMAGTSHQETQYF. The CDR3 DNA reads as TGTGCCAGCAGCTCACGACCAATGGCGGGTACATCCCACCAAGAGACCCAGTACTTC.

This clonotype was seen many times. Here the CDR3 reads CASSQEPDRGYTEAFF. In DNA form, the CDR3 reads TGTGCCAGCAGCCAGGAACCGGACAGAGGTTACACTGAAGCTTTCTTT. The chain is built from TRBV3-1 and TRBJ1-1; a weak D match, TRBD1 (6 bases). V lost 3 bases and J lost 3, with 17 bases in between. CDR1 and CDR2 from the germline V gene are LGHDT and YNNKEL (reference sequence). The CDR3 is 16 amino acids.

This clonotype was recorded at least ten times. The gene calls are TRBV20-1 and TRBJ1-5; TRBD1 matches at 7 bases. Germline V CDR1 and CDR2: DFQATT, SNEGSKA (reference sequence). The CDR3 is 14 residues long. Trimming removed 5 bases from V and 3 bases from J; junction bases left unmatched: 7. CDR3: CSAWDSAFNQPQHF. The CDR3, as DNA: TGCAGTGCTTGGGACAGTGCTTTCAATCAGCCCCAGCATTTT.

In this sample, this clonotype turned up a few times. The V gene is TRBV3-1, the J gene TRBJ2-1; 9 bases align to TRBD2. Trimming cost V 1 base and J 9 bases; bases outside gene matches: 10. In germline, CDR1 is LGHDT, CDR2 YNNKEL (reference sequence). The CDR3 has 16 residues. In DNA form, the CDR3 reads TGTGCCAGCAGCCAAGTTGCGGGGGGGGGTCTTGGTGAGCAGTTCTTC. The encoded protein is CASSQVAGGGLGEQFF.

The sample holds many counts of this clonotype. The V call is TRBV20-1, the J call TRBJ2-3; D is undetermined. CDR3 size: 13 residues. CDR1 and CDR2 from the germline V gene are DFQATT and SNEGSKA (reference sequence). Trimming took 5 bases from V and 4 from J, leaving 13 bases between them. CDR3 nucleotides: TGCAGTGCTGGCAAATCCGGCGCAGATACGCAGTATTTT. This gives the protein CSAGKSGADTQYF.

This clonotype came up a few times. The chain recombines TRBV20-1 with TRBJ2-2; 9 bases are a match to TRBD1. The CDR3 runs to 20 residues. Germline loops: CDR1 DFQATT, CDR2 SNEGSKA (reference sequence). Trimming at V came to 3 bases and at J to 4 bases, leaving 21 bases not matched to a gene. The CDR3 loop reads CSASHLGTGGVGGATGELFF. As DNA, the CDR3 is TGCAGTGCTAGTCATCTCGGCACAGGGGGCGTTGGTGGGGCCACCGGGGAGCTGTTTTTT.

Many counts were recorded for this clonotype. V is TRBV7-9 and J is TRBJ2-5, with D perhaps matching TRBD1 (6 bases). CDR1 and CDR2 from the germline V gene are SEHNR and FQNEAQ (reference sequence). V shed 4 bases and J shed 7 bases, with 16 bases lying between them. The CDR3 sequence is 14 residues long. The CDR3 is CASSSTGPDATQYF. The CDR3 DNA reads TGTGCCAGCAGCTCGACAGGTCCGGATGCGACCCAGTACTTC.